This entry lists 21 T cell receptor beta chains sequenced from one sample in a study of blood T cell repertoires in COVID-19. TCRdb's copy holds only in-frame clones and misses some; the assay was immunoSEQ multiplex PCR. The profile shows roughly 100,000 clones, roughly 84% of them singletons. The specimen was peripheral blood. Source of these receptors: a man aged 60 to 69 with acute or convalescent COVID-19.

As concerns this clone: An end of the junction differs from the germline gene, which may be a read error. This chain joins TRBV24-1 and TRBJ2-5; 7 positions match TRBD1. Germline-derived CDR1 and CDR2 are KGHDR and SFDVKD. CDR3 length equals 15 residues. DNA for the CDR3: TGTGCCACCAGCGATTCTACAGGGGATGGGGAGACCCAGTACTTC. Amino acids: CATSDSTGDGETQYF.

V usage is TRBV19 and J usage is TRBJ1-1; 12 bases agree with TRBD1. The CDR3 loop spans 16 amino acids. After removal of 4 bases from V and 6 bases from J, the junction contained 9 bases not matched to a gene. The germline CDR1 and CDR2 sequences are LNHDA and SQIVND (reference sequence). The chain's CDR3 is CASSRLDGTGGSEAFF. For the CDR3, the DNA is TGTGCCAGTAGTAGGTTGGACGGGACAGGGGGCTCTGAAGCTTTCTTT.

The CDR3 region is CASSDRAGEQYV. The CDR3 DNA reads as TGTGCCAGTAGCGACAGGGCGGGAGAGCAGTACGTC. V usage is TRBV19 and J usage is TRBJ2-7; D is possibly TRBD1 (7 bases). Germline values: CDR1 LNHDA, CDR2 SQIVND (reference sequence). V lost 6 bases and J 7 bases, leaving 13 bases between the germline ends. CDR3 length: 12 amino acids.

The chain uses TRBV18 and TRBJ2-1; 10 bases map to TRBD1. The CDR3 runs 14 residues. The V gene end was trimmed by 3 bases and the J gene end by 5 bases; junction bases not matched to a gene: 1. Looked up from germline, CDR1 is KGHSH and CDR2 is LQKENI. CDR3 in amino acids: CASSPGQGHNEQFF. CDR3 in DNA: TGTGCCAGCTCACCGGGACAGGGGCACAATGAGCAGTTCTTC. Using reference TRBV18 and TRBJ2-1 for the parts outside the CDR3, the full variable domain is NAGVMQNPRHLVRRRGQEARLRCSPMKGHSHVYWYRQLPEEGLKFMVYLQKENIIDESGMPKERFSAEFPKEGPSILRIQQVVRGDSAAYFCASSPGQGHNEQFFGPGTRLTVL.

This chain joins TRBV6-5 and TRBJ1-4; possible D gene TRBD1, 6 bases. Germline V gives CDR1 MNHEY, CDR2 SVGAGI. The CDR3 has 15 amino acids. V was clipped by 6 bases and J by 0 bases, with 11 bases between them. This CDR3 is CASRPQGATNEKLFF. CDR3 DNA: TGTGCCAGCAGACCACAGGGAGCAACTAATGAAAAACTGTTTTTT.

This clone was recorded a few times. The J gene is TRBJ1-1, the V gene TRBV25-1; tentative D call: TRBD1 (6 bases). V shed 6 bases and J shed 3 bases, with 11 bases lying between them. CDR1 MGHDK and CDR2 SYGVNS come from the germline V gene. This CDR3 region has 13 residues. CDR3 sequence (DNA): TGTGCCAGCAGAGGGGACATCTACACTGAAGCTTTCTTT. This encodes CASRGDIYTEAFF.

V is TRBV19 and J is TRBJ2-1; the match to TRBD2 covers 8 bases. This CDR3 has 16 amino acids. Germline values: CDR1 LNHDA, CDR2 SQIVND (reference sequence). The junction had 9 bases not matched to a gene; V was cut back by 4 bases and J by 4 bases. The CDR3 DNA reads TGTGCCAGTAGTAATTGGGGGACTAGGGATTACAATGAGCAGTTCTTC. It specifies CASSNWGTRDYNEQFF.

The chain joins TRBV28 to TRBJ2-7; 9 nucleotides align to TRBD1. The length of the CDR3 is 15 residues. The J segment lost 0 bases and the V segment lost 6 bases, leaving 6 bases of the junction unmatched. Germline V gene sequence: CDR1 MDHEN, CDR2 SYDVKM. The DNA for the CDR3 is TGTGCCAGCAGGGGGGACAGGGCTAGCTCCTACGAGCAGTACTTC. Its protein product is CASRGDRASSYEQYF. The whole variable domain, filled in from reference TRBV28 and TRBJ2-7, reads DVKVTQSSRYLVKRTGEKVFLECVQDMDHENMFWYRQDPGLGLRLIYFSYDVKMKEKGDIPEGYSVSREKKERFSLILESASTNQTSMYLCASRGDRASSYEQYFGPGTRLTVT.

In the case of this clone: One end of the junction is discordant with germline, which a read error may explain. The J gene is TRBJ2-2, the V gene TRBV7-7; 13 nucleotides match TRBD2. CDR3 size: 15 residues. Germline CDR1 is SSHAT and CDR2 is FNYEAQ (reference sequence). The CDR3 sequence is CASSPLAGGTGELFF. The CDR3, as DNA: TGTGCTAGCAGCCCACTAGCGGGAGGGACCGGGGAGCTGTTTTTT.

The chain combines TRBV5-1 with TRBJ2-3, with D unresolved. Per germline, CDR1 SGHRS and CDR2 YFSETQ. V was shortened by 0 bases and J by 2 bases, with 10 bases between the two germline ends. The CDR3 contains 15 residues. In nucleotides, the CDR3 is TGCGCCAGCAGCTTGGTTACAGCCTTCACAGATACGCAGTATTTT. Translating it yields CASSLVTAFTDTQYF.

Comments on this clone: The junction shows a germline mismatch at one end, possibly a read error. The chain employs TRBV5-1 and TRBJ1-2, with TRBD1 matching 8 bases. The CDR3 length is 17 residues. Germline V lookup: CDR1 SGHRS, CDR2 YFSETQ. The CDR3 sequence: CASSEGTGRGPDSPYAF. As DNA, the CDR3 is TGCGCCAGCAGCGAGGGGACAGGTAGAGGCCCGGATTCGCCCTACGCCTTC.

The V call is TRBV15, the J call TRBJ2-7; TRBD2 matches 15 bases. CDR3 length: 16 amino acids. CDR1 is LNHNV and CDR2 is YYDKDF in the germline V gene (reference sequence). With V trimmed by 0 bases and J by 4 bases, 1 base remained unmatched. The CDR3 spells CATSREGLAGGYEQYF. The CDR3 region has the DNA TGTGCCACCAGCAGAGAGGGACTAGCGGGAGGTTACGAGCAGTACTTC. Based on the CDR3 plus reference TRBV15 and TRBJ2-7, the full variable domain is DAMVIQNPRYQVTQFGKPVTLSCSQTLNHNVMYWYQQKSSQAPKLLFHYYDKDFNNEADTPDNFQSRRPNTSFCFLDIRSPGLGDTAMYLCATSREGLAGGYEQYFGPGTRLTVT.

V gene TRBV10-2 combines with J gene TRBJ1-2; D gene uncertain. Germline values: CDR1 WSHSY, CDR2 SAAADI. V dropped 2 bases and J dropped 4 bases, with 8 bases sitting between them. The CDR3 runs 13 residues. The CDR3: CASSEQAPYGYTF. Written as DNA, the CDR3 is TGCGCCAGCAGTGAGCAGGCGCCCTATGGCTACACCTTC.

This chain joins TRBV5-4 and TRBJ1-2; 12 bases agree with TRBD1. V shed 0 bases, J shed 4 bases, and the junction held 4 bases outside the gene matches. Germline V gives CDR1 SGHNT, CDR2 YYREEE (reference sequence). The CDR3 contains 16 residues. DNA for the CDR3: TGTGCCAGCAGCTTGGATCCGGGACAGGGGGCCTATGGCTACACCTTC. Translating gives CASSLDPGQGAYGYTF.

The chain uses TRBV5-4 and TRBJ1-1, with D unclear. The CDR3 sequence is 13 residues long. CDR1 is SGHNT and CDR2 is YYREEE in the germline V gene (reference sequence). Trimming left V 10 bases short and J 0 bases short, with 13 bases between. The DNA for the CDR3 is TGTGCCTTCACAAGCGATTTGAACACTGAAGCTTTCTTT. Protein product: CAFTSDLNTEAFF.

The chain carries TRBV6-1 and TRBJ2-7, with 7 bases lining up with TRBD2. After removal of 0 bases from V and 3 bases from J, the junction contained 2 bases not matched to a gene. Germline loops: CDR1 MNHNS, CDR2 SASEGT. The CDR3 sequence is 14 residues long. The CDR3 DNA reads as TGTGCCAGCAGTGAAGCGGGGGGGGGCTACGAGCAGTACTTC. It yields the protein CASSEAGGGYEQYF.

The gene calls are TRBV30 and TRBJ2-1; the D gene is possibly TRBD1 (5 bases). The CDR3 length is 15 residues. V lost 3 bases and J lost 2, with 14 bases in between. The germline V gene has CDR1 GTSNPN and CDR2 SVGIG (reference sequence). The CDR3 coding sequence is TGTGCCTGGAGAAGTCCTAGGGGTGCCTACAATGAGCAGTTCTTC. Protein product: CAWRSPRGAYNEQFF.

A note on this clone: A read error may produce the germline difference seen at one junction end. The chain has TRBV5-8 and TRBJ2-7, with TRBD2 matching over 10 bases. The CDR3 is made up of 17 amino acids. CDR1 and CDR2 from the germline V gene are SGHTS and YDEGEE. This chain's CDR3 is CVSSLTWTSGRSYEQYF. Here the CDR3 DNA reads TGTGTCAGCAGCTTGACATGGACTAGCGGTAGATCCTACGAGCAGTACTTC.

The rearrangement links TRBV24-1 to TRBJ1-2, with 9 bases matching TRBD1. The CDR3 contains 15 residues. V gave up 8 bases and J gave up 3 bases; unmatched junction bases: 9. Germline loops: CDR1 KGHDR, CDR2 SFDVKD. CDR3 bases: TGTGCCACCAAGGTTGGACAGGGGTCGGACTATGGCTACACCTTC. This translates into CATKVGQGSDYGYTF.

The chain links TRBV5-1 to TRBJ2-2; D not resolved. The CDR3 has 14 amino acids. The germline gives CDR1 SGHRS, CDR2 YFSETQ. Trimming removed 1 base at V and 0 bases at J, with 4 bases between. DNA for the CDR3: TGCGCCAGCAGCTTGTCAGCGAACACCGGGGAGCTGTTTTTT. Its protein product is CASSLSANTGELFF.

Worth noting for this clone: The junction shows a germline mismatch at one end, possibly a read error. This same CDR3 is encoded by further DNA sequences in the sample. V usage is TRBV7-6 and J usage is TRBJ1-2, with D maybe TRBD1 (5 bases). The CDR3 covers 15 residues. The germline CDR1 and CDR2 sequences are SGHVS and FNYEAQ. DNA of the CDR3: TGTGCCAGCAGCCGCCCGGGGGTGGGCTTCTATGGCTATACCTTC. Translating it yields CASSRPGVGFYGYTF.